This TCR beta chain was retrieved from a study of blood T cell repertoires in COVID-19 (dated by TCRdb to the early 2020s). Describing the broader study: Collaborator samples came from the United States, Italy and Spain and covered acute and convalescent phases of COVID-19. The samples were drawn from two sources: the first 160 participants of the ongoing ImmuneRACE study, and over 950 subjects contributed by 6 global collaborators. Subjects who had been exposed to COVID-19, were actively infected with it, or had recovered from it provided the deeply sampled blood TCRbeta repertoires that made up the dataset. HLA class I and class II types, where available, came from metadata supplied by the sample provider rather than from assay-based typing. Nearly every sample came with metadata listing a de-identified subject ID, COVID-19 status, age in years and sex. A freely available public database, intended as a resource for researchers studying the immune response to SARS-CoV-2, is where the repertoires were released. The prospective study material was composed of cDNA or gDNA derived from T cells, B-cell-depleted T cells, or PBMCs.

TCRbeta CDR3 regions were amplified from genomic DNA by means of the immunoSEQ Assay, a bias-controlled multiplex PCR. Regarding the original processing steps: Nucleated cell counts per sample were estimated from amplification of reference gene primers within the assay. To quantify the absolute abundance of each unique TCRbeta CDR3 rearrangement, sequence reads were collapsed and filtered. For each sample, productive Simpson clonality was calculated as the square root of Simpson's diversity index across productive rearrangements. TCRdb carries this immuneACCESS record with in-frame sequences only. Its versions omit some clonotypes, under half of them owing to an unresolved V gene in the studies checked, with the rest unexplained. D and trimming come from the DNA, and the V and J calls and clone size come from that table. The sample data list approximately 300,000 clones, and about 90% of these were observed just once. Jointly, the top ten make up 0.95% to 1.3% of the sample.

One collaborating source in Seattle enrolled patients while the patients were actively infected and followed the patients over time throughout the course of disease. Whole blood was collected in K2EDTA tubes by collaborating institutions according to the institutions' own protocols. For TCRbeta analysis, collaborators shipped samples in one of three forms: frozen whole blood, isolated PBMCs, or DNA extracted from either of those sample types. Study-level results and caveats: Clinical and demographic metadata were provided uncurated, with the amount varying by source and participant.

About this clone itself: The antigen it recognizes is unknown. Per-base qualities were not stored, and no clone one base away is much larger.

This receptor was identified in a woman aged 40 to 49 with COVID-19, enrolled during active disease. The sample comprised peripheral blood.

CDR3 reads: CASSIDSGTNTEAFF. The nucleotides read TGTGCCAGTAGTATCGATTCGGGGACAAACACTGAAGCTTTCTTT. The rearranged chain carries TRBV19 and TRBJ1-1; the best D guess is TRBD1, with 6 bases matching. Reading the germline V gene (reference sequence) gives CDR1 LNHDA and CDR2 SQIVND. Taken from cysteine to phenylalanine, the CDR3 has 15 residues. Here the CDR3 DNA is all that survives: 45 bases in frame from base 1. Trimming costs V 3 bases and J 2 bases, and their ends lie 13 bases apart.